These 17 T cell receptor beta chains came from one sample sequenced in a study of T-cell reconstitution after alpha-beta-depleted transplantation in children. Unique molecular identifiers were used in preparing the TCRbeta library. TCRdb redid the calling of the PCR reads with MiXCR, one entry per CDR3 protein. Among some 600,000 distinct CDR3 sequences, 16% were seen once, and the ten largest hold 1.1%. The source was PBMCs from the stem cell graft donor, collected from the stem cell graft. The receptors were sampled from a human donor who donated a stem cell graft to a child with acute myeloid leukemia.

This clonotype was seen repeatedly, ten times or more. The chain carries TRBV12-3 or TRBV12-4 and TRBJ1-4; TRBD1 is a possible D gene (5 bases). CDR3 length equals 13 residues. V lost 2 bases to trimming and J lost 8 bases, with 9 bases between them. Here the CDR3 reads CASSLTGGEKLFF. CDR3 bases: TGTGCCAGCAGTTTAACAGGAGGGGAAAAACTGTTTTTT.

In its sample, this clonotype was seen a few times. The genes are TRBV12-5 and TRBJ2-4, with D possibly matching TRBD1 (7 bases). The CDR3 extends over 16 amino acids. V shed 0 bases and J shed 1 base, with 10 bases lying between them. Germline CDR1 reads LGHNT; CDR2 reads FRNRAP. In DNA, the CDR3 is TGTGCTAGTGGTTTGGTGGCAGGGGGGGCCAAAAACATTCAGTACTTC. Translating gives CASGLVAGGAKNIQYF.

This clonotype was observed many times. The chain joins TRBV7-3 to TRBJ2-2; 8 bases align to TRBD1. The CDR3 has 15 residues. V trimming: 5 bases; J trimming: 3 bases; junction bases outside the gene matches: 5. Germline loops: CDR1 SGHTA, CDR2 FQGTGA. CDR3 sequence reads: CASSVGTGDTGELFF. The CDR3 DNA reads as TGTGCCAGCAGCGTCGGGACAGGCGACACCGGGGAGCTGTTTTTT. Based on the CDR3 plus reference TRBV7-3 and TRBJ2-2, the full variable domain is GAGVSQTPSNKVTEKGKYVELRCDPISGHTALYWYRQSLGQGPEFLIYFQGTGAADDSGLPNDRFFAVRPEGSVSTLKIQRTERGDSAVYLCASSVGTGDTGELFFGEGSRLTVL.

The chain recombines TRBV25-1 with TRBJ2-3; D possibly matches TRBD1 or TRBD2 (5 bases each). Trimming left V 7 bases short and J 0 bases short, with 14 bases between. CDR1 MGHDK and CDR2 SYGVNS come from the germline V gene. This CDR3 contains 15 residues. CDR3: CASTMWGSSTDTQYF. The DNA for the CDR3 is TGTGCCAGCACCATGTGGGGGTCTAGCACAGATACGCAGTATTTT.

This clonotype was seen a handful of times. The chain carries TRBV4-3 and TRBJ2-7, with a possible D match to TRBD1 (5 bases). The V and J ends lost 0 bases and 0 bases respectively, with 9 bases between them. The CDR3 is 15 residues long. Germline CDR1 is LGHNA and CDR2 is YSLEER. In DNA, the CDR3 is TGCGCCAGCAGCCAAGATTCGGACAACTCCTACGAGCAGTACTTC. Translated, it gives CASSQDSDNSYEQYF.

This clonotype was counted between two and nine times. The rearrangement uses TRBV7-3 and TRBJ1-2; perhaps TRBD1 as D (6 bases). The length of the CDR3 is 13 residues. Germline assignment: CDR1 SGHTA and CDR2 FQGTGA. V lost 5 bases and J lost 8, with 15 bases in between. CDR3 nucleotides: TGTGCCAGCAGCACTATTTCAGGGGAAGGCTACACCTTC. The encoded protein is CASSTISGEGYTF.

The table lists this clonotype with a few counts. This chain connects TRBV5-4 to TRBJ2-2, with TRBD2 matching over 9 bases. Per the germline V gene, CDR1 is SGHNT and CDR2 is YYREEE (reference sequence). CDR3 length equals 15 residues. With 4 bases clipped from V and 2 bases from J, the junction kept 3 bases outside the gene matches. The CDR3 nucleotides read TGTGCCAGCAGCGGGGGACTAGCCAACACCGGGGAGCTGTTTTTT. Its translation: CASSGGLANTGELFF.

This clonotype appeared many times. The chain links TRBV5-1 to TRBJ1-2; D call uncertain. Germline-derived CDR1 and CDR2 are SGHRS and YFSETQ. V lost 2 bases to trimming and J lost 8 bases, with 13 bases between them. This CDR3 has 13 residues. CDR3: CASSLTVTDGYTF. In nucleotides, the CDR3 is TGCGCCAGCAGCTTAACGGTGACGGACGGCTACACCTTC. The variable domain in full, completed from reference TRBV5-1 and TRBJ1-2, reads KAGVTQTPRYLIKTRGQQVTLSCSPISGHRSVSWYQQTPGQGLQFLFEYFSETQRNKGNFPGRFSGRQFSNSRSEMNVSTLELGDSALYLCASSLTVTDGYTFGSGTRLTVV.

The sample holds a few counts of this clonotype. The chain combines TRBV11-1 with TRBJ2-6; D is perhaps TRBD1 (5 bases). Germline V gene lookup returns CDR1 SGHAT and CDR2 FQDESV (reference sequence). The CDR3 loop spans 18 amino acids. Trimming took 1 base from V and 3 from J, leaving 16 bases between them. Written as DNA, the CDR3 is TGTGCCAGCAGCTTAGGCAGTCCCACAGGACGTGGGGCCAACGTCCTGACTTTC. Translation gives CASSLGSPTGRGANVLTF.

This clonotype was observed a handful of times. The rearrangement joins TRBV29-1 to TRBJ2-2; D uncertain. CDR1 is SQVTM and CDR2 is ANQGSEA in the germline V gene. This CDR3 is built from 12 residues. Deletions cut 3 bases from V and 5 bases from J, with 7 bases between. In DNA, the CDR3 is TGCAGCGTTGATCTACAGACCGGGGAGCTGTTTTTT. Its translation: CSVDLQTGELFF.

In this sample, this clonotype turned up many times. J is TRBJ2-3 and V is TRBV20-1; 10 nucleotides agree with TRBD1. V lost 5 bases, J lost 0 bases, and 11 bases stayed unmatched. The germline CDR1 and CDR2 sequences are DFQATT and SNEGSKA (reference sequence). The CDR3 is made up of 17 amino acids. In DNA form, the CDR3 reads TGCAGTGCTGGAAGACAGGGGGCATTCTCTAGCACAGATACGCAGTATTTT. It yields the protein CSAGRQGAFSSTDTQYF.

The table lists this clonotype with many counts. This CDR3 is CSARGVGLVAKNIQYF. CDR3 sequence (DNA): TGCAGTGCTAGAGGCGTGGGGCTAGTCGCCAAAAACATTCAGTACTTC. The V call is TRBV20-1, the J call TRBJ2-4, with D possibly being TRBD1 (5 bases). There are 16 residues in the CDR3. Germline CDR1 reads DFQATT; CDR2 reads SNEGSKA (reference sequence). V lost 1 base and J 1 base, leaving 14 bases between the germline ends.

In the case of this clonotype: This could be a read error, since a much larger clone is one nucleotide away. The chain joins TRBV5-1 to TRBJ2-3, with 13 bases lining up with TRBD2. Trimming at V came to 3 bases and at J to 6 bases, leaving 7 bases not matched to a gene. This CDR3 spans 16 amino acids. CDR1 is SGHRS, CDR2 YFSETQ, per germline. CDR3 protein: CASSSGLAGSRDTQYF. The CDR3 nucleotides are TGCGCCAGCAGCTCGGGACTAGCGGGGTCTCGTGATACGCAGTATTTT.

This clonotype was recorded a few times. V usage is TRBV6-2 or TRBV6-3 and J usage is TRBJ1-5; a possible D gene is TRBD1 (5 bases). Germline loops: CDR1 MNHEY, CDR2 SVGEGT. The CDR3 totals 12 residues. The V and J ends lost 7 bases and 3 bases respectively, with 7 bases between them. Here the CDR3 reads CASNRLNQPQHF. CDR3 sequence (DNA): TGTGCCAGCAACAGGCTCAATCAGCCCCAGCATTTT.

This clonotype was seen repeatedly, ten times or more. This chain joins TRBV20-1 and TRBJ1-3; D gene uncertain. V was cut by 3 bases and J by 0 bases, with 9 bases left in between. Germline-derived CDR1 and CDR2 are DFQATT and SNEGSKA (reference sequence). The CDR3 contains 14 residues. CDR3 nucleotide sequence: TGCAGTGCTAGTCCGGCGAGCTCTGGAAACACCATATATTTT. This translates into CSASPASSGNTIYF.

This clonotype was detected ten times or more. The rearrangement links TRBV7-9 to TRBJ2-1; possible D gene TRBD1, 6 bases. The CDR3 sequence is 13 residues long. The V and J ends lost 2 bases and 8 bases respectively, with 10 bases between them. The germline CDR1 and CDR2 sequences are SEHNR and FQNEAQ (reference sequence). The CDR3, as DNA: TGTGCCAGCAGCTTATCAGGGGCGGATGAGCAGTTCTTC. Its protein is CASSLSGADEQFF.

A note on this clonotype: At one end the junction does not follow the germline gene, possibly because of a read error. Written as DNA, the CDR3 is TGTGCCAGCAGTTTTAGTGCGGGCACCGGGCAGCTGTTTTTT. Translated: CASSFSAGTGQLFF. The V and J genes are TRBV27 and TRBJ2-2; tentatively, D is TRBD2 (5 bases). This CDR3 region has 14 residues. Germline V gene lookup returns CDR1 MNHEY and CDR2 SMNVEV (reference sequence).